Following are 3 T cell receptor beta chains from one sample sequenced in a study of T cells of healthy individuals. MiXCR, run by TCRdb on the 5' RACE reads, gives a single entry per CDR3 protein. The sample holds 41,000 or so distinct CDR3 sequences, about 4.2% seen once. These receptors all stem from a human donor in good health.

This clonotype has a count of ten or more. The chain uses TRBV5-1 and TRBJ2-1; D not certain. The CDR3 contains 13 residues. The germline V gene encodes CDR1 SGHRS and CDR2 YFSETQ. V was clipped by 4 bases and J by 7 bases, with 12 bases between them. The CDR3 is CASSPEGRNEQFF. For the CDR3, the DNA is TGCGCCAGCAGCCCGGAAGGGCGGAATGAGCAGTTCTTC.

This clonotype has a count of ten or more. The chain employs TRBV7-2 and TRBJ2-3; D unclear. Trimming pared 1 base from V and 6 bases from J, leaving 11 bases between. The CDR3 spans 14 residues. The germline V gene encodes CDR1 SGHTA and CDR2 FQGNSA. This chain's CDR3 is CASSLVLGMDTQYF. Written as DNA, the CDR3 is TGTGCCAGCAGCTTAGTCCTGGGTATGGATACGCAGTATTTT.

In its sample, this clonotype was seen many times. The chain joins TRBV29-1 to TRBJ1-4; the D gene is possibly TRBD1 (5 bases). Germline assignment: CDR1 SQVTM and CDR2 ANQGSEA. V lost 6 bases and J 6 bases, leaving 17 bases between the germline ends. The CDR3 length is 14 residues. The CDR3, as DNA: TGCAGCGTCACGAAAGGGGAGGAGGATGAAAAACTGTTTTTT. Translation gives CSVTKGEEDEKLFF.